This entry concerns a single TCR gamma chain. Its target is not known. This entry comes from a study of Vδ1+ human thymocytes. The CDR3 is 11 residues long. V lost 5 bases to trimming and J lost 11 bases; unmatched junction nucleotides: 9. Germline CDR1 is GITISATS and CDR2 is ISYDGTV (reference sequence). Sequences come from RNA converted to cDNA by reverse transcription. Pooled V-gene forward primers with one constant-region reverse primer generated the CDR3 amplicons by multiplex PCR. TCRdb repeated clone calling on the multiplex PCR reads with CATT. The sample contains fewer than 14,000 gamma-chain clones, about 47% of which appear only once. Study results and caveats: In the thymus, TRG and TRD repertoires looked highly polyclonal with Gaussian CDR3 lengths. Thymic delta-chain repertoires held roughly 20% Vdelta2 sequences and few Vdelta3, despite high sort purity.

The receptor was derived from a boy in the first two years of life who had congenital heart surgery. This chain connects TRGV9 to TRGJ1 or TRGJ2. The sample taken for sequencing was Vdelta1+ gamma-delta thymocytes from the thymus. Subset given: FACS-sorted CD3+ TCRalphabeta- TCRVdelta1+ TCRVdelta2- thymocytes. Here the CDR3 reads CALWACGEKLF. The CDR3 DNA reads as TGTGCCTTGTGGGCTTGTGGTGAGAAACTCTTT.